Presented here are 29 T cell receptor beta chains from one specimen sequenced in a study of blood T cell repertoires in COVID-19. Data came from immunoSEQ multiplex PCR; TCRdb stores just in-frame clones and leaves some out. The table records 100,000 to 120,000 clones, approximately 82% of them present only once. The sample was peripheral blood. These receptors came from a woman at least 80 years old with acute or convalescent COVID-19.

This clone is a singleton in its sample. The CDR3 nucleotides are TGCGCCAGCAGCTCGCAGGGTTGGGGAACTGAAGCTTTCTTT. Its translation is CASSSQGWGTEAFF. J is TRBJ1-1 and V is TRBV5-1, with D maybe TRBD1 (5 bases). Trimming removed 3 bases at V and 5 bases at J, with 14 bases between. Germline V lookup: CDR1 SGHRS, CDR2 YFSETQ. The CDR3 spans 14 residues.

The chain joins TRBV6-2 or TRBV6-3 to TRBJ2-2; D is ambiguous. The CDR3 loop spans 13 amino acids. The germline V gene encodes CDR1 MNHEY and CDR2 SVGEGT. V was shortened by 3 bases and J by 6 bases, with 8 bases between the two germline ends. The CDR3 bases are TGTGCCAGCAGTTATTCTAGGCCCGGGGAGCTGTTTTTT. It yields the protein CASSYSRPGELFF.

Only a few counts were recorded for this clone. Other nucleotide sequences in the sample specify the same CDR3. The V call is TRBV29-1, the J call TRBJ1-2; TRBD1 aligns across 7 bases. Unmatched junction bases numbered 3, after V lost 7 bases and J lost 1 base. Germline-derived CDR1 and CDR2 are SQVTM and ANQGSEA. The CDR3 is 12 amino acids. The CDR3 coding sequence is TGCAGCGGGCGGGACAGTAACTATGGCTACACCTTC. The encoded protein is CSGRDSNYGYTF.

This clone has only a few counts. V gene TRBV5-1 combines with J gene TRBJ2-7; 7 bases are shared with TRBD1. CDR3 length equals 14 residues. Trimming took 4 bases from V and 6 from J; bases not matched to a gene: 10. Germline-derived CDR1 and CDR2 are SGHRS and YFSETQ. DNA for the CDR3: TGCGCCAGCAGCCCGGGCCCCAAGGGGGCCGAGCAGTACTTC. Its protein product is CASSPGPKGAEQYF. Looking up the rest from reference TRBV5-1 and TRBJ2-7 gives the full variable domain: KAGVTQTPRYLIKTRGQQVTLSCSPISGHRSVSWYQQTPGQGLQFLFEYFSETQRNKGNFPGRFSGRQFSNSRSEMNVSTLELGDSALYLCASSPGPKGAEQYFGPGTRLTVT.

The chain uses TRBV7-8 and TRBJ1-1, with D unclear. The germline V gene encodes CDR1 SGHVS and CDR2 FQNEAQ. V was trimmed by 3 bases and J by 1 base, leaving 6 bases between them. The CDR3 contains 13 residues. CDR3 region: CASSFAQNTEAFF. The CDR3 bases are TGTGCCAGCAGCTTCGCACAGAACACTGAAGCTTTCTTT.

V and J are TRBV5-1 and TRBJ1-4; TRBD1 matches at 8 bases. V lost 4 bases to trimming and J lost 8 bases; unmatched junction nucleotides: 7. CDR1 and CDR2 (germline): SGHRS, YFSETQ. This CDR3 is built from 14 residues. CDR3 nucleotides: TGCGCCAGCAGCGTGCAGGGGGCGAGGGAAAAACTGTTTTTT. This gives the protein CASSVQGAREKLFF.

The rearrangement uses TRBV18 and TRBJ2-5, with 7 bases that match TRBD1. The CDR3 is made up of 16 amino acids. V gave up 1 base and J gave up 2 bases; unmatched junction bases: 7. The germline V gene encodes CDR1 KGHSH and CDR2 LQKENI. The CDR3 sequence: CASSPRTGNTQETQYF. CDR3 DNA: TGTGCCAGCTCACCACGGACAGGCAACACACAAGAGACCCAGTACTTC.

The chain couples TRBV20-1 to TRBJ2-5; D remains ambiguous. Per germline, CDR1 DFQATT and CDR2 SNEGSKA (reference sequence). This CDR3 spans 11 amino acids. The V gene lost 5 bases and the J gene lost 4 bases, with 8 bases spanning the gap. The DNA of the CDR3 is TGCAGTGCTGTCCTTCTAGAGACCCAGTACTTC. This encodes CSAVLLETQYF.

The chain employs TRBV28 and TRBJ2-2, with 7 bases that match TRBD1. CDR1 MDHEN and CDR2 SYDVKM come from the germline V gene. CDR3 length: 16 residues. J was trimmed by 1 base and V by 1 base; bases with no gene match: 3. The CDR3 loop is CASSLFGQENTGELFF. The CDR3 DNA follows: TGTGCCAGCAGTTTATTCGGACAGGAGAACACCGGGGAGCTGTTTTTT.

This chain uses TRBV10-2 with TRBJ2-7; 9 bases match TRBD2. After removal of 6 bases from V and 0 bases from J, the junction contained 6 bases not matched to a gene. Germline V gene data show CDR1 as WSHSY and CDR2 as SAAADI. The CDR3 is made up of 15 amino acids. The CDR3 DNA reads TGCGCCAGCAGGTCTAGCGGGATAAACTCCTACGAGCAGTACTTC. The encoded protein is CASRSSGINSYEQYF.

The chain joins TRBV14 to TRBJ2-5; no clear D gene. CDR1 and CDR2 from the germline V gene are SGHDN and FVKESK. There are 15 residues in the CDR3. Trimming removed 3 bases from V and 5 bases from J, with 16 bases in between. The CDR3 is CASSHLLNSPETQYF. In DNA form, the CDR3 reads TGTGCCAGCAGCCACCTACTAAATAGCCCCGAGACCCAGTACTTC.

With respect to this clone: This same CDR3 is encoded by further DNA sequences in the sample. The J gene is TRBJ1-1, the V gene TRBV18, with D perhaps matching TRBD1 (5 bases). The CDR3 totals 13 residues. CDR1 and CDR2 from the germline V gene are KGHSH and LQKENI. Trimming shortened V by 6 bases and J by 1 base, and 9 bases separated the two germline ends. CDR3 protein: CASSPRGNTEAFF. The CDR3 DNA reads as TGTGCCAGCTCTCCAAGGGGGAACACTGAAGCTTTCTTT.

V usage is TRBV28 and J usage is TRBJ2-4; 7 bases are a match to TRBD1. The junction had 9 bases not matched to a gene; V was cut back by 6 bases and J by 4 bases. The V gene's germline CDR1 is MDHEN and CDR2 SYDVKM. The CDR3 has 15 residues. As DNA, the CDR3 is TGTGCCAGCAGCCCCGGGCCGGGACAGAAAAACATTCAGTACTTC. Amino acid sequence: CASSPGPGQKNIQYF.

Here the CDR3 reads CASSLSTGANVLTF. In DNA, the CDR3 is TGTGCCAGTAGTCTATCGACTGGGGCCAACGTCCTGACTTTC. This chain joins TRBV19 and TRBJ2-6; D is unresolved. Per the germline V gene, CDR1 is LNHDA and CDR2 is SQIVND (reference sequence). V dropped 5 bases and J dropped 2 bases, with 7 bases sitting between them. The CDR3 sequence is 14 residues long.

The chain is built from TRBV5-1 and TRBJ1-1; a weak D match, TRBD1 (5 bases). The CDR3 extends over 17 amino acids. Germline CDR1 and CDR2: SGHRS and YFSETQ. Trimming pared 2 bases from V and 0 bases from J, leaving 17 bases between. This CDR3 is CASSLGFREALNTEAFF. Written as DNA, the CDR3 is TGCGCCAGCAGCTTAGGGTTCAGGGAGGCGTTGAACACTGAAGCTTTCTTT.

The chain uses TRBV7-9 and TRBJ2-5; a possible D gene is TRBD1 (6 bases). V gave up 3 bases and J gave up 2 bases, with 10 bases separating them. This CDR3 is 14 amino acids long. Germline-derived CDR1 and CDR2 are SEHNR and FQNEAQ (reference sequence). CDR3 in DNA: TGTGCCAGCAGCTTCGGACAGAATCAAGAGACCCAGTACTTC. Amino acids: CASSFGQNQETQYF.

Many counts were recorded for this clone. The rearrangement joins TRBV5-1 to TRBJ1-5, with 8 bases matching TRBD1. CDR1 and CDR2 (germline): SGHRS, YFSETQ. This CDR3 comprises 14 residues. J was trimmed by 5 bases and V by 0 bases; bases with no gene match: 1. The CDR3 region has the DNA TGCGCCAGCAGCTTGGCAGGGGGCTATCAGCCCCAGCATTTT. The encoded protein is CASSLAGGYQPQHF. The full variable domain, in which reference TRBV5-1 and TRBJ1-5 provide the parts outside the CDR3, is KAGVTQTPRYLIKTRGQQVTLSCSPISGHRSVSWYQQTPGQGLQFLFEYFSETQRNKGNFPGRFSGRQFSNSRSEMNVSTLELGDSALYLCASSLAGGYQPQHFGDGTRLSIL.

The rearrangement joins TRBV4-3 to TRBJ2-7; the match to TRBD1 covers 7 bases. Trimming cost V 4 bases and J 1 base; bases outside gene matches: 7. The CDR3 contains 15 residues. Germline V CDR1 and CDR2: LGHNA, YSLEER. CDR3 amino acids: CASSPRDSSSYEQYV. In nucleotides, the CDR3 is TGCGCCAGCAGCCCACGGGACAGTTCTTCCTACGAGCAGTACGTC.

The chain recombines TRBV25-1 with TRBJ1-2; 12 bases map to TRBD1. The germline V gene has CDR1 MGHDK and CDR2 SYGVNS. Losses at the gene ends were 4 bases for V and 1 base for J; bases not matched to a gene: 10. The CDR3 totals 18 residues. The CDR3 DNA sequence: TGTGCCAGCAGTGGCCCCCGGGACAGGGGGCGCGGTAACTATGGCTACACCTTC. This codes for CASSGPRDRGRGNYGYTF.

CDR3 in amino acids: CASSSSLNSPLHF. In DNA form, the CDR3 reads TGTGCCAGCAGTTCCTCCCTTAATTCACCCCTCCACTTT. The gene calls are TRBV5-5 and TRBJ1-6; D call uncertain. V dropped 5 bases and J dropped 6 bases, with 9 bases sitting between them. The CDR3 contains 13 residues. CDR1 and CDR2 (germline): SGHKS, YYEKEE (reference sequence).

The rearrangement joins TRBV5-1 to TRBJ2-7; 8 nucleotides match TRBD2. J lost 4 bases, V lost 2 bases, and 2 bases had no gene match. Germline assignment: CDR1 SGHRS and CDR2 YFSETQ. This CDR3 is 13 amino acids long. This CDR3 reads CASSFPGGYEQYF. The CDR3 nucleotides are TGCGCCAGCAGCTTCCCGGGAGGGTACGAGCAGTACTTC.

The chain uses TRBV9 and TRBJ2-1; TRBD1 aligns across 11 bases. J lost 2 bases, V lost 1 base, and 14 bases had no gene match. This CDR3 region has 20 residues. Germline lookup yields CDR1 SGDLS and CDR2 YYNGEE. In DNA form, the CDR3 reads TGTGCCAGCAGCGTAAGAGATGGACAGGGGGCAATTGGCACCTACAATGAGCAGTTCTTC. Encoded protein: CASSVRDGQGAIGTYNEQFF.

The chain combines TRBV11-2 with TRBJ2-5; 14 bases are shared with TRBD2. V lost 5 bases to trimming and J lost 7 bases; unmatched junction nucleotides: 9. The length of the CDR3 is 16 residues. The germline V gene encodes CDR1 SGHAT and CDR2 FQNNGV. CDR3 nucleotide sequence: TGTGCCAGCAGCACTCAGACTAGCGGGAGGGCCGGGACCCAGTACTTC. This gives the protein CASSTQTSGRAGTQYF.

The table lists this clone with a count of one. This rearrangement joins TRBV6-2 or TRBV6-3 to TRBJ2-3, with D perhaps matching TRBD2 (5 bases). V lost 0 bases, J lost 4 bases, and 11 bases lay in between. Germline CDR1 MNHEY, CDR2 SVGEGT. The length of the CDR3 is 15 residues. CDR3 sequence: CASSYSGGRADTQYF. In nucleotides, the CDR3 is TGTGCCAGCAGTTACTCGGGTGGGAGAGCAGATACGCAGTATTTT.

CDR3 residues: CASSQGSSYNSPLHF. The DNA of the CDR3 is TGTGCCAGCAGCCAAGGCAGCTCCTATAATTCACCCCTCCACTTT. The chain has TRBV3-1 (or the pseudogene TRBV3-2) and TRBJ1-6; no reliable D call. The CDR3 contains 15 residues. Germline V gene data show CDR1 as LGHDT and CDR2 as YNNKEL (reference sequence). V gave up 1 base and J gave up 0 bases, with 4 bases separating them.

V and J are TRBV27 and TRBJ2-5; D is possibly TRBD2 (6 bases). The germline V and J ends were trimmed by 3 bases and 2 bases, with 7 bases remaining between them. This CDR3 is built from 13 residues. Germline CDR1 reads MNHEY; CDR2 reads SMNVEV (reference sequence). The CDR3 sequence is CASSFRGQETQYF. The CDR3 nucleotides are TGTGCCAGCAGTTTCCGGGGGCAAGAGACCCAGTACTTC.

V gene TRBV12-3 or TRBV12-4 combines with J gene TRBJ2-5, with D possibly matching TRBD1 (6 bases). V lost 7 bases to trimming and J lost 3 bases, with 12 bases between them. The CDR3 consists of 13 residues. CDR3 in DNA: TGTGCCAGCACCCCTGGGGGCGAAGAGACCCAGTACTTC. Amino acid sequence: CASTPGGEETQYF.

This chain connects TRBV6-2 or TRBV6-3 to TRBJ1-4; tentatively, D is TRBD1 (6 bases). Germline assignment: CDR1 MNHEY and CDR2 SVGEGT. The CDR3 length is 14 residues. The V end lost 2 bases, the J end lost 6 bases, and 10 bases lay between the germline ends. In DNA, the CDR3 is TGTGCCAGCAGTTACGGGGGCATGGATGAAAAACTGTTTTTT. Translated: CASSYGGMDEKLFF.

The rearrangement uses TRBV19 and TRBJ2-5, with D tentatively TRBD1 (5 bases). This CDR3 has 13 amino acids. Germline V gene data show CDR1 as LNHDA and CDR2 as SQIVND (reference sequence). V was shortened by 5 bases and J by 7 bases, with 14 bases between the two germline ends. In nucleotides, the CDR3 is TGTGCCAGTAGTTCTCAGAGTCAGGGGACCCAGTACTTC. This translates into CASSSQSQGTQYF.